The present entry profiles one T cell receptor (beta chain) with its context. The data derive from a study of blood T cell repertoires in COVID-19. As for the study in general: The United States, Italy and Spain provided the acute and convalescent COVID-19 samples. The cDNA or gDNA used as material had been derived from T cells, B-cell-depleted T cells, or PBMCs.

Study processing details: Reference gene primer amplification yielded estimated nucleated cell counts. Assay used: immunoSEQ multiplex PCR; TCRdb lists only in-frame clones, some missing. V, J and clone size are those of that table, while D and trimming were read from the DNA. This table has over 300,000 clones, more than 80% appearing once. The CDR3 is 15 amino acids. Per germline, CDR1 SGHNT and CDR2 YYREEE (reference sequence). J gave up 0 bases and V 4 bases, and 4 bases lay outside the gene matches. Sequencing used peripheral blood. This sequence originates from a man aged 35-49 years with acute or convalescent COVID-19. J is TRBJ2-5 and V is TRBV5-4, with 9 bases lining up with TRBD2. CDR3 region: CASSPGLAHQETQYF. The CDR3 nucleotides read TGTGCCAGCAGCCCAGGACTAGCGCACCAAGAGACCCAGTACTTC.